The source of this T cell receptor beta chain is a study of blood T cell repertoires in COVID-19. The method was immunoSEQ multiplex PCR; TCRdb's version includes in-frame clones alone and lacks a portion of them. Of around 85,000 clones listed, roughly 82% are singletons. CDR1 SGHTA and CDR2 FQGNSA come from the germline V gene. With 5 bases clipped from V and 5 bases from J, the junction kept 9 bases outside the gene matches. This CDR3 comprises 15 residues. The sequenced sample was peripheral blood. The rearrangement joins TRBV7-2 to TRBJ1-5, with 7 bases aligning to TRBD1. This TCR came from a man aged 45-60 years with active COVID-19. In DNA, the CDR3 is TGTGCCAGCAGCAGAACAGGGGCGGAGTATCAGCCCCAGCATTTT. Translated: CASSRTGAEYQPQHF.